This T cell receptor beta chain was observed in a study of CD8 T cells in ankylosing spondylitis. This CDR3 spans 16 amino acids. The germline V gene has CDR1 SEHNR and CDR2 FQNEAQ (reference sequence). V dropped 0 bases and J dropped 0 bases, with 9 bases sitting between them. TCRdb recomputed calls from the 5' RACE reads with MiXCR, one row per CDR3 protein. Of about 150,000 distinct CDR3 sequences listed, more than 40% are singletons. This clonotype came up a few times. Its antigen is as yet unknown. Findings of the study overall: For ankylosing spondylitis blood, a TCR beta motif of under ten highly homologous variants appeared characteristic. Researchers reportedly found disease-linked clones significantly enriched in matched ankylosing spondylitis synovial fluid.

The chain has TRBV7-9 and TRBJ2-1; D gene unclear. Sequencing was performed on synovial fluid, either unsorted or a sorted T cell fraction (not recorded which). The TCR sequence derives from a male donor with ankylosing spondylitis. CDR3 in amino acids: CASSLAYPSSYNEQFF. The CDR3, as DNA: TGTGCCAGCAGCTTAGCCTACCCGAGCTCCTACAATGAGCAGTTCTTC.